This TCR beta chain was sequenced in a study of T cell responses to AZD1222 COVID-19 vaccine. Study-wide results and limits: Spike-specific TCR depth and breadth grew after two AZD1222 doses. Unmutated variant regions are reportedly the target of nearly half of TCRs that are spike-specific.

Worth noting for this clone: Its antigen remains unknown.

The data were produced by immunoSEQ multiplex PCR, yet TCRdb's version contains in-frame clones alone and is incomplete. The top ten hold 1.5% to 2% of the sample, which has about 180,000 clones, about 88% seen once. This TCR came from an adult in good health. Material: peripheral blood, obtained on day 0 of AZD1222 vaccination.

CDR3 in amino acids: CASSLGTRGAKNIQYF. CDR3 nucleotide sequence: TGTGCCAGTAGTCTAGGGACCCGGGGGGCCAAAAACATTCAGTACTTC. This rearrangement joins TRBV19 to TRBJ2-4, with D maybe TRBD2 (6 bases). The CDR3 covers 16 residues. Trimming left V 5 bases short and J 1 base short, with 15 bases between. Germline V gene data show CDR1 as LNHDA and CDR2 as SQIVND (reference sequence).